This TCR beta chain stems from a study of blood T cell repertoires in COVID-19. With 1 base clipped from V and 7 bases from J, the junction kept 7 bases outside the gene matches. Looked up from germline, CDR1 is SGHDN and CDR2 is FVKESK. CDR3 length: 15 amino acids. Some clones are missing from TCRdb's copy, which holds only in-frame ones; the method was immunoSEQ multiplex PCR. The sample includes 250,000 to 300,000 clones, 88% seen only once; the top ten take over 9%. The source is a woman aged 25 to 45 with COVID-19, enrolled during active disease. The chain is built from TRBV14 and TRBJ2-7; 10 bases fit TRBD2. The sequencing sample was made of peripheral blood. The CDR3, as DNA: TGTGCCAGCAGCCAAGTATGGCTAGCGGGAGCGGAGCAGTACTTC. Its translation: CASSQVWLAGAEQYF.